Listed below are T cell receptor beta chains from one sample, sequenced in a study of breast tumors, draining lymph nodes, adjacent tissues. Each CDR3 protein gets one entry after TCRdb re-called the multiplex PCR reads with MiXCR. Found here are over 200,000 distinct CDR3 sequences, less than 35% of them singletons; the top ten hold 3.6%. The sequenced sample consisted of axillary lymph node tissue. The receptors were gathered from a female donor with breast cancer. Some clones in this sample may be carry-over from other donors' samples. Both conserved end residues are part of each CDR3. The order of the fields is clone size, V gene, J gene, D gene, CDR3 protein, CDR3 DNA. A D gene is named only where the DNA matches it firmly. Expanded clones are given a class, and other clones once, few, many or no size at all.

few	TRBV11-2	TRBJ1-2	-	CASSLVRPGARDYGYTF	TGTGCCAGCAGCTTAGTTCGGCCCGGGGCGAGGGACTATGGCTACACCTTC
many	TRBV9	TRBJ2-1	TRBD2	CASSVDGDYNNEQFF	TGTGCCAGCAGCGTAGATGGGGACTATAACAATGAGCAGTTCTTC
many	TRBV20-1	TRBJ2-1	-	CSAPPPGLTQFF	TGCAGTGCCCCCCCCCCTGGACTAACACAGTTCTTC
many	TRBV2	TRBJ2-1	-	CASSQGLATSYNEQFF	TGTGCCAGCAGCCAAGGGCTAGCGACTTCATACAATGAGCAGTTCTTC
-	TRBV29-1	TRBJ2-5	TRBD1	CSAERQGVGGTQYF	TGCAGCGCCGAGAGGCAGGGGGTCGGAGGGACCCAGTACTTC
many	TRBV30	TRBJ1-3	-	CAWSKGNTIYF	TGTGCCTGGAGTAAAGGAAACACCATATATTTT
many	TRBV7-2	TRBJ2-1	-	CASSGRDWTYNEQFF	TGTGCCAGCAGCGGCCGGGACTGGACCTACAATGAGCAGTTCTTC
many	TRBV20-1	TRBJ2-1	-	CSASSGGSSYNEQFF	TGCAGTGCCAGTTCAGGCGGTAGCTCCTACAATGAGCAGTTCTTC
few	TRBV6-5	TRBJ1-3	-	CASSPKARSGNTIYF	TGTGCCAGCAGCCCTAAGGCTAGATCTGGAAACACCATATATTTT
-	TRBV12-3/TRBV12-4	TRBJ2-7	-	CASRPLGEQYF	TGTGCCAGCAGACCCCTTGGAGAGCAGTACTTC
many	TRBV12-3/TRBV12-4	TRBJ2-1	-	CASSLGLEQFF	TGTGCCAGCAGTTTAGGGCTTGAGCAGTTCTTC
-	TRBV15	TRBJ1-2	-	CATSRDLQGGGYTF	TGTGCCACCAGCAGAGATCTACAGGGTGGGGGCTACACCTTC
many	TRBV4-2	TRBJ2-3	TRBD1	CASSQSDRAGTDTQYF	TGTGCCAGCAGCCAATCCGACAGGGCGGGCACAGATACGCAGTATTTT
many	TRBV5-1	TRBJ1-3	-	CASSLGDSSGNTIYF	TGCGCCAGCAGCTTGGGAGACAGCTCTGGAAACACCATATATTTT
-	TRBV12-3/TRBV12-4	TRBJ1-4	-	CASSRGGTDEKLFF	TGTGCCAGCAGTAGGGGTGGTACGGACGAAAAACTGTTTTTT
many	TRBV7-2	TRBJ2-3	-	CASSQADPLRDTQYF	TGCGCCAGCAGCCAAGCCGACCCCCTAAGAGATACGCAGTATTTT
-	TRBV7-9	TRBJ2-7	-	CASSRDLGSYEQYF	TGTGCCAGCAGCCGGGACTTGGGCTCCTACGAGCAGTACTTC
-	TRBV20-1	TRBJ2-3	-	CSARDAATDTQYF	TGCAGCGCTAGAGATGCGGCCACAGATACGCAGTATTTT
-	TRBV6-1	TRBJ2-2	-	CASSQLSSTGELFF	TGTGCCAGCAGTCAATTGAGTAGCACCGGGGAGCTGTTTTTT
-	TRBV2	TRBJ1-2	TRBD1	CASSPLTGDRNGYTF	TGTGCCAGCAGTCCTCTCACAGGGGACCGCAATGGCTACACCTTC
many	TRBV19	TRBJ1-2	-	CASSTEQVAVHYGYTF	TGTGCCAGTAGTACCGAACAGGTGGCGGTGCACTATGGCTACACCTTC
many	TRBV7-9	TRBJ2-2	-	CASSPRNGATGELFF	TGTGCCAGCAGCCCACGAAATGGAGCCACCGGGGAGCTGTTTTTT
many	TRBV24-1	TRBJ2-1	TRBD2	CATRGLGDNEQFF	TGTGCCACCAGGGGACTAGGGGACAATGAGCAGTTCTTC
many	TRBV14	TRBJ2-5	TRBD2	CASSQWGRTSGQETQYF	TGTGCCAGCAGCCAATGGGGGCGGACTAGCGGGCAAGAGACCCAGTACTTC
-	TRBV6-5	TRBJ2-2	TRBD2	CASSYGLAGYTGELFF	TGTGCCAGCAGTTACGGGCTAGCGGGGTACACCGGGGAGCTGTTTTTT
many	TRBV24-1	TRBJ2-7	-	CATSVRGLREQYF	TGTGCCACCAGTGTGAGGGGGTTGAGGGAGCAGTACTTC
many	TRBV20-1	TRBJ1-2	TRBD1	CSARVNGQGGGGYTF	TGCAGTGCTAGAGTAAACGGACAGGGGGGTGGTGGCTACACCTTC
-	TRBV6-5	TRBJ2-3	TRBD1	CASSSARGQGGADTQYF	TGTGCCAGCAGTTCCGCTCGAGGACAGGGTGGTGCAGATACGCAGTATTTT
many	TRBV14	TRBJ1-2	TRBD1	CASSDRSYGYTF	TGTGCCAGCTCGGACAGGTCCTATGGCTACACCTTC
-	TRBV12-3/TRBV12-4	TRBJ2-5	-	CASRPLGAQYF	TGTGCCAGCAGACCCCTTGGAGCCCAGTACTTC
once	TRBV25-1	TRBJ2-1	TRBD1	CASSDLGQGAYNEQFF	TGTGCCAGCAGTGACCTGGGACAGGGGGCTTACAATGAGCAGTTCTTC
-	TRBV25-1	TRBJ1-2	TRBD1	CASSVPRDRGSNYGYTF	TGTGCCAGCAGTGTTCCCCGTGACAGGGGATCTAACTATGGCTACACCTTC
many	TRBV5-5	TRBJ1-3	TRBD1	CASTWGQGSGNTIYF	TGTGCCAGCACCTGGGGACAGGGATCTGGAAACACCATATATTTT
once	TRBV20-1	TRBJ2-7	-	CSAHQGRYEQYF	TGCAGTGCTCACCAGGGTCGCTACGAGCAGTACTTC
-	TRBV6-5	TRBJ2-7	-	CASSTPMEQYF	TGTGCCAGCAGTACCCCAATGGAGCAGTACTTC
many	TRBV20-1	TRBJ1-4	-	CSASRDGGNEKLFF	TGCAGTGCTAGCCGGGACGGGGGTAATGAAAAACTGTTTTTT
many	TRBV11-3	TRBJ2-3	-	CASSLLDTQYF	TGTGCCAGCAGCTTACTCGATACGCAGTATTTT
many	TRBV29-1	TRBJ2-7	TRBD2	CSVVVGLAISEQYF	TGCAGCGTTGTTGTTGGACTAGCGATAAGCGAGCAGTACTTC
-	TRBV2	TRBJ2-1	TRBD2	CASSATGTSGSHEQFF	TGTGCCAGCAGTGCGACCGGGACTAGCGGGAGCCATGAGCAGTTCTTC
-	TRBV24-1	TRBJ2-1	TRBD2	CASSGGLAGAVEQFF	TGTGCCAGCAGTGGGGGACTAGCGGGAGCTGTTGAGCAGTTCTTC
many	TRBV2	TRBJ1-1	TRBD1	CASSEVPGGWNTEAFF	TGTGCCAGCAGTGAAGTTCCAGGGGGCTGGAACACTGAAGCTTTCTTT
many	TRBV15	TRBJ2-5	TRBD2	CATSRGKSLAEETQYF	TGTGCCACCAGCAGAGGCAAAAGCCTAGCGGAAGAGACCCAGTACTTC
many	TRBV29-1	TRBJ2-1	TRBD2	CSVPLLLAGVFLNYNEQFF	TGCAGCGTTCCACTTTTACTAGCGGGGGTCTTTCTAAACTACAATGAGCAGTTCTTC
-	TRBV30	TRBJ2-2	-	CAWSVGLAAGELFF	TGTGCCTGGAGTGTAGGGCTAGCAGCCGGGGAGCTGTTTTTT
many	TRBV5-1	TRBJ2-2	-	CASSPQGNTGELFF	TGCGCCAGCAGCCCTCAGGGGAACACCGGGGAGCTGTTTTTT
many	TRBV4-2	TRBJ2-7	-	CASSQVSPDGEQYF	TGTGCCAGCAGCCAAGTTTCCCCCGACGGCGAGCAGTACTTC
few	TRBV6-6	TRBJ2-6	TRBD1	CASRDRGSGANVLTF	TGTGCCAGCAGGGACAGGGGTTCTGGGGCCAACGTCCTGACTTTC
many	TRBV2	TRBJ2-3	-	CASSPPGSGTDTQYF	TGTGCCAGCAGTCCCCCGGGATCAGGGACAGATACGCAGTATTTT
many	TRBV6-1	TRBJ1-5	-	CASSGKGVQNQPQHF	TGTGCCAGCAGTGGGAAGGGGGTCCAAAATCAGCCCCAGCATTTT
many	TRBV3-1	TRBJ1-2	-	CASSQESGDGYTF	TGTGCCAGCAGCCAAGAAAGCGGAGATGGCTACACCTTC
many	TRBV18	TRBJ2-5	-	CASSPRQQETQYF	TGTGCCAGCTCACCCCGCCAACAAGAGACCCAGTACTTC
-	TRBV12-3/TRBV12-4	TRBJ1-2	-	CASASGGTGYTF	TGTGCCAGCGCTTCGGGGGGGACAGGCTACACCTTC
many	TRBV28	TRBJ1-6	-	CASTLGTGNSPLHF	TGTGCCAGCACCCTCGGGACTGGGAATTCACCCCTCCACTTT
many	TRBV6-6	TRBJ2-7	TRBD2	CASRERERGEQYF	TGTGCCAGCAGAGAGCGGGAGAGGGGCGAGCAGTACTTC
once	TRBV10-1	TRBJ2-7	-	CASRIGRWGARYEQYF	TGCGCCAGCAGGATAGGGAGGTGGGGGGCCAGGTACGAGCAGTACTTC
-	TRBV5-1	TRBJ1-1	-	CASSLGHSDTEAFF	TGCGCCAGCAGCTTGGGACATTCAGACACTGAAGCTTTCTTT
many	TRBV28	TRBJ1-6	-	CASSLFNSPLHF	TGTGCCAGCAGTTTGTTTAATTCACCCCTCCACTTT
many	TRBV7-9	TRBJ1-6	TRBD1	CASSGGQGPSPLHF	TGTGCCAGCAGCGGGGGACAGGGACCTTCTCCCCTCCACTTT
many	TRBV2	TRBJ2-7	-	CASSELNEQYF	TGTGCCAGCAGTGAATTAAACGAGCAGTACTTC